Listed here are 32 T cell receptor beta chains from one sample, sequenced in a study of CD8+ T cells in alopecia areata. The study sorted pooled cutaneous lymph node cells by CD4, CD8alpha, NKG2D, NKG2ACE and other markers. RNA extraction and reverse transcription yielded cDNA as sequencing template. TCRdb keeps only in-frame clones here, not all; method: immunoSEQ multiplex PCR. The sample includes about 270,000 clones, none of them occurring once. The material sequenced was CD4+ T cells sorted from a lymph node. Receptors were obtained from a C3H/HeJ mouse with alopecia areata. MHC haplotype of the strain: H2-k.

On this clone: Mouse gene names apply. The read ends 4 residues early relative to the CDR3; the germline J gene fills the gap. The rearrangement links TRBV3 to TRBJ2-3, with D perhaps matching TRBD1 (6 bases). Trimming shortened V by 1 base and J by 0 bases, and 17 bases separated the two germline ends. Per the germline V gene, CDR1 is SNHLY and CDR2 is FYNGKV (reference sequence). This CDR3 spans 18 amino acids. CDR3 DNA, as far as it was read: TGTGCCAGCAGCTTAGGGGCCTGGACAGACCCTAGTGCAGAA. It translates to CASSLGAWTDPSAE. The whole CDR3 reads CASSLGAWTDPSAETLYF.

This clone showed up many times. The gene names given are mouse names. The observed sequence ends 4 residues before the CDR3 terminus, with the missing tail filled in from the germline J gene. The chain links TRBV17 to TRBJ2-2; maybe TRBD1 (6 bases). Germline V gene data show CDR1 as MNHDT and CDR2 as YYDKIL. The V gene lost 6 bases and the J gene lost 0 bases, with 8 bases spanning the gap. This CDR3 comprises 14 residues. CDR3 region: CASRGTSNTGQLYF. CDR3 DNA (partial): TGTGCTAGCAGGGGGACATCAAACACCGGG. Full variable domain (missing parts from reference TRBV17 and TRBJ2-2): DTTVKQNPRYKLARVGKPVNLICSQTMNHDTMYWYQKKPNQAPKLLLFYYDKILNREADTFEKFQSSRPNNSFCSLYIGSAGLEYSAMYLCASRGTSNTGQLYFGEGSKLTVL.

This clone was detected many times. Gene names refer to mouse genes. Coverage ceases 4 residues before the CDR3 finishes, and the germline J gene fills in the end. The same CDR3 also results from other DNA sequences found in this sample. The gene calls are TRBV13-3 and TRBJ1-1; D may be TRBD1 (6 bases). V was shortened by 2 bases and J by 1 base, with 6 bases between the two germline ends. Germline CDR1 NNHDY, CDR2 SYVADS. CDR3 length: 13 residues. The CDR3 sequence is CASSDRGNTEVFF. The DNA read from the CDR3 is TGTGCCAGCAGTGACAGGGGGAACACA.

Concerning this clone: Gene names are the mouse ones. The read ends 4 residues shy of where the CDR3 ends; the end is completed using the germline J gene. The chain links TRBV19 to TRBJ2-1, with a tentative D call TRBD1 (6 bases). CDR3 length: 17 amino acids. Per the germline V gene, CDR1 is FNHDT and CDR2 is SITEND (reference sequence). V was trimmed by 2 bases and J by 3 bases, leaving 18 bases between them. The sequenced CDR3 bases are TGTGCCAGCAGTATTGGGCCCACCACAGGGTCCTATGCT. It translates to CASSIGPTTGSYA. The CDR3 in full is CASSIGPTTGSYAEQFF.

Of note for this clone: Here the gene names and germline are mouse. The CDR3 end lies 4 residues beyond the end of the read and is filled in from the germline J gene. The chain has TRBV13-1 and TRBJ2-5, with 11 positions matching TRBD2. The germline CDR1 and CDR2 sequences are NSHNY and SYGAGN. CDR3 size: 16 residues. The trim removed 0 bases at V and 2 bases at J, leaving 2 bases unmatched. This CDR3 is CASSDGLGGAQDTQYF. The DNA read from the CDR3 is TGTGCCAGCAGTGATGGACTGGGGGGGGCCCAAGAC.

To note about this clone: Gene names are mouse gene names. The observed sequence ends 4 residues before the CDR3 terminus, with the missing tail filled in from the germline J gene. J is TRBJ1-1 and V is TRBV5, with 7 bases matching TRBD1. There are 15 residues in the CDR3. V shed 0 bases and J 1 base; nucleotides not matched to a gene: 2. Germline lookup yields CDR1 LGHNA and CDR2 YNLKQL (reference sequence). CDR3 sequence: CASSQDHRGNTEVFF. Incomplete CDR3 DNA: TGTGCCAGCAGCCAAGATCACAGGGGAAACACA.

This clone was observed a few times. Gene names are the mouse ones. The read finishes 4 residues shy of the CDR3 end, and the germline J gene is used to complete it. The chain has TRBV1 and TRBJ1-2; TRBD1 matches at 9 bases. Germline CDR1 and CDR2: NSQYPW and LRSPGD (reference sequence). This CDR3 comprises 16 residues. The J segment lost 2 bases and the V segment lost 0 bases, leaving 4 bases of the junction unmatched. The CDR3 reads CTCSADSGQGNSDYTF. Partial CDR3 DNA: TGCACCTGCAGTGCAGATTCCGGACAGGGGAACTCC. The full variable domain, in which reference TRBV1 and TRBJ1-2 provide the parts outside the CDR3, is VTLLEQNPRWRLVPRGQAVNLRCILKNSQYPWMSWYQQDLQKQLQWLFTLRSPGDKEVKSLPGADYLATRVTDTELRLQVANMSQGRTLYCTCSADSGQGNSDYTFGSGTRLLVI.

A remark on this clone: Gene names denote mouse genes. The sequenced fragment ends 4 residues before the CDR3 boundary, so the rest is inferred from the germline J gene. The same CDR3 is also encoded by other DNA sequences in this sample. The rearrangement uses TRBV5 and TRBJ1-1, with D possibly being TRBD1 (5 bases). The CDR3 extends over 12 amino acids. The germline CDR1 and CDR2 sequences are LGHNA and YNLKQL (reference sequence). Incomplete CDR3 DNA: TGTGCCAGCAGCCACCAGGGAACA. Translation gives CASSHQGT. Given in full, the CDR3 is CASSHQGTEVFF.

This clone was observed a handful of times. Gene names are the mouse ones. The DNA ends 4 residues before the CDR3 does, and the rest of the CDR3 is filled in from the germline J gene. The chain has TRBV19 and TRBJ1-2; 8 bases are shared with TRBD1. The J segment lost 3 bases and the V segment lost 3 bases, leaving 7 bases of the junction unmatched. Germline V gives CDR1 FNHDT, CDR2 SITEND (reference sequence). The CDR3 consists of 15 residues. The covered CDR3 bases are TGTGCCAGCAGTACAGGGGGCGCTTTGGACTCC. Translation gives CASSTGGALDS. The complete CDR3 protein is CASSTGGALDSDYTF.

This clone was observed a few times. Genes and germline are mouse. Sequencing ends 4 residues short of the CDR3 end; the germline J gene provides the rest. The rearrangement links TRBV4 to TRBJ2-5; 8 bases match TRBD2. The length of the CDR3 is 13 residues. CDR1 is LGHDT and CDR2 is YNNKQL in the germline V gene (reference sequence). Partial CDR3 DNA: TGTGCCAGCAGCCAACTGGGGGAAGAC. It specifies CASSQLGED. The full CDR3 protein is CASSQLGEDTQYF. Drawing the rest from reference TRBV4 and TRBJ2-5, the complete variable domain is ETAVFQTPNYHVTQVGNEVSFNCKQTLGHDTMYWYKQDSKKLLKIMFSYNNKQLIVNETVPRRFSPQSSDKAHLNLRIKSVEPEDSAVYLCASSQLGEDTQYFGPGTRLLVL.

This clone turned up a few times. Gene names are the mouse ones. The read gets to within 4 residues of the CDR3 end, and the germline J gene fills in the rest. In the same sample, other DNA sequences code for this CDR3. The J gene is TRBJ2-5, the V gene TRBV13-1; D unclear. Germline V gene lookup returns CDR1 NSHNY and CDR2 SYGAGN. V was pared by 3 bases and J by 3 bases, with 5 bases between. CDR3 length: 12 amino acids. The sequenced part of the CDR3 DNA is TGTGCCAGCAGTGGAACTCAAGAC. Its protein is CASSGTQD. From start to end, the CDR3 is CASSGTQDTQYF.

Turning to this clone: The germline and genes are mouse ones. The CDR3 extends 4 residues past the end of the read, so its final part is completed from the germline J gene. The chain couples TRBV31 to TRBJ2-1, with TRBD1 matching 7 bases. The CDR3 totals 16 residues. Germline V gene data show CDR1 as GKSSPN and CDR2 as SITVG. The trim removed 1 base at V and 6 bases at J, leaving 12 bases unmatched. Partial CDR3 DNA: TGTGCCTGGAGTCCCCCGACAGGGTCCCTTCTTGCT. This encodes CAWSPPTGSLLA. The entire CDR3 protein reads CAWSPPTGSLLAEQFF.

This clone was observed a few times. The genes and germline here are from mouse. The read halts 4 residues ahead of the CDR3 end, with the missing end drawn from the germline J gene. The V and J genes are TRBV13-3 and TRBJ2-5, with TRBD2 identical over 7 bases. Germline CDR1 is NNHDY and CDR2 is SYVADS. This CDR3 is built from 14 residues. CDR3 region: CASSDSSWGDTQYF. The covered CDR3 bases are TGTGCCAGCAGTGATTCATCCTGGGGGGAC.

As concerns this clone: Gene labels here are mouse ones. Sequencing ends 4 residues short of the CDR3 end; the germline J gene provides the rest. The identical CDR3 is also encoded by other nucleotide sequences in the sample. The chain employs TRBV5 and TRBJ2-3; 10 bases fit TRBD1. This CDR3 comprises 14 residues. Germline-derived CDR1 and CDR2 are LGHNA and YNLKQL (reference sequence). After removal of 3 bases from V and 3 bases from J, the junction contained 0 bases not matched to a gene. The CDR3 here is CASSQTGGAETLYF. CDR3 DNA (partial): TGTGCCAGCAGCCAGACAGGGGGCGCAGAA.

In regard to this clone: The listed genes are named as in mouse. Coverage ceases 4 residues before the CDR3 finishes, and the germline J gene fills in the end. The sample carries other DNA sequences with the same CDR3. The chain is built from TRBV13-3 and TRBJ2-1; tentatively, D is TRBD1 (6 bases). Germline V gene lookup returns CDR1 NNHDY and CDR2 SYVADS. The V end was cut by 3 bases, the J end by 1 base, with 8 bases between. The CDR3 has 14 residues. The covered CDR3 bases are TGTGCCAGCAGTGTGGACAGCAACTATGCT. It yields the protein CASSVDSNYA. The full CDR3 is CASSVDSNYAEQFF.

Remarks on this clone: Genes here carry mouse names. The read terminates 4 residues ahead of where the CDR3 ends, so the germline J gene completes it. V and J are TRBV5 and TRBJ2-1; 8 positions match TRBD2. Per germline, CDR1 LGHNA and CDR2 YNLKQL (reference sequence). This CDR3 spans 15 amino acids. V gave up 4 bases and J gave up 1 base; unmatched junction bases: 3. The CDR3 protein is CASSRGLANYAEQFF. Incomplete CDR3 DNA: TGTGCCAGCAGCCGGGGACTGGCGAACTATGCT.

A word on this clone: Gene names are the mouse ones. Sequencing ends 4 residues short of the CDR3 end; the germline J gene provides the rest. The chain is built from TRBV19 and TRBJ2-1; 11 positions match TRBD1. This CDR3 has 15 residues. V shed 4 bases and J 5 bases; nucleotides not matched to a gene: 5. The germline gives CDR1 FNHDT, CDR2 SITEND (reference sequence). The sequenced part of the CDR3 DNA is TGTGCCAGCAGTCCCCCGGGACAGGGGGATGCT. Its translation: CASSPPGQGDA. The full CDR3 is CASSPPGQGDAEQFF. Together with reference TRBV19 and TRBJ2-1, the CDR3 gives the full variable domain: GGIITQTPKFLIGQEGQKLTLKCQQNFNHDTMYWYRQDSGKGLRLIYYSITENDLQKGDLSEGYDASREKKSSFSLTVTSAQKNEMAVFLCASSPPGQGDAEQFFGPGTRLTVL.

This clone was seen a few times. Gene names denote mouse genes. The covered CDR3 bases are TGTGCCAGCAGTACCGGACAGGGGGCTGATGCT. It yields the protein CASSTGQGADA. The CDR3 in full is CASSTGQGADAEQFF. The rearrangement joins TRBV19 to TRBJ2-1; 11 bases align to TRBD1. From the germline J gene comes the end of the CDR3, since the read stops 4 residues before it. The V segment lost 3 bases and the J segment 5 bases; nucleotides outside the gene matches: 4. Germline loops: CDR1 FNHDT, CDR2 SITEND (reference sequence). The CDR3 loop spans 15 amino acids.

This clone was detected a few times. Gene names and germline match the mouse. The read stops 4 residues short of the end of the CDR3; the missing end is completed from the germline J gene. This specimen includes other DNA sequences encoding the same CDR3. V is TRBV19 and J is TRBJ2-3; D may be TRBD1 (6 bases). V was cut by 2 bases and J by 0 bases, with 10 bases left in between. The CDR3 loop spans 15 amino acids. Germline CDR1 FNHDT, CDR2 SITEND (reference sequence). The CDR3: CASSIGTNSAETLYF. The part of the CDR3 DNA that was read is TGTGCCAGCAGTATCGGGACAAACAGTGCAGAA.

This clone was counted only a few times. Gene names are the mouse ones. The CDR3 end falls 4 residues outside the read, so it is completed with the germline J gene. The rearrangement joins TRBV17 to TRBJ2-5; maybe TRBD1 (6 bases). Per germline, CDR1 MNHDT and CDR2 YYDKIL. The CDR3 is made up of 15 amino acids. The V and J ends lost 3 bases and 2 bases respectively, with 12 bases between them. CDR3 DNA, as far as it was read: TGTGCTAGCAGTAGGGCCCAGGGGAGCCAAGAC. Translated, it gives CASSRAQGSQD. The whole CDR3 reads CASSRAQGSQDTQYF.

This clone occurred a few times. Gene names are the mouse ones. Read data end 4 residues before the CDR3 end; the end is taken from the germline J gene. The chain combines TRBV13-2 with TRBJ1-2, with D perhaps matching TRBD1 (6 bases). The CDR3 spans 14 residues. Per the germline V gene, CDR1 is NNHNN and CDR2 is SYGAGS (reference sequence). V lost 2 bases and J 3 bases, leaving 11 bases between the germline ends. CDR3 amino acids: CASGERGADSDYTF. CDR3 bases read: TGTGCCAGCGGTGAACGGGGGGCGGACTCC.

Regarding this clone: Mouse gene names and germline throughout. Coverage ceases 4 residues before the CDR3 finishes, and the germline J gene fills in the end. The chain has TRBV13-2 and TRBJ2-4; D unresolved. The CDR3 has 12 amino acids. Germline CDR1 NNHNN, CDR2 SYGAGS (reference sequence). CDR3 DNA, as far as it was read: TGTGCCAGCGGTGATCCAGAAAAC. Translating it yields CASGDPEN. The entire CDR3 protein reads CASGDPENTLYF.

On this clone itself: Gene names are mouse gene names. Read sequence stops 4 residues before the CDR3 end, and the germline J gene provides the missing end. The chain uses TRBV17 and TRBJ2-5, with 14 bases lining up with TRBD2. Germline-derived CDR1 and CDR2 are MNHDT and YYDKIL. The CDR3 has 15 amino acids. The chain's CDR3 is CASSPGLGGRDTQYF. The DNA read from the CDR3 is TGTGCTAGCAGTCCGGGACTGGGGGGGCGGGAC.

In this sample, this clone turned up a few times. Gene and germline names: mouse. The read finishes 4 residues shy of the CDR3 end, and the germline J gene is used to complete it. The rearrangement joins TRBV1 to TRBJ2-7, with D possibly matching TRBD2 (6 bases). Germline V gene data show CDR1 as NSQYPW and CDR2 as LRSPGD (reference sequence). Trimming left V 0 bases short and J 0 bases short, with 12 bases between. This CDR3 comprises 16 residues. The CDR3 bases that were read are TGCACCTGCAGTGCAGATGCGGGACTCAGCTCCTAT. Protein sequence: CTCSADAGLSSY. Given in full, the CDR3 is CTCSADAGLSSYEQYF. The full variable domain, in which reference TRBV1 and TRBJ2-7 provide the parts outside the CDR3, is VTLLEQNPRWRLVPRGQAVNLRCILKNSQYPWMSWYQQDLQKQLQWLFTLRSPGDKEVKSLPGADYLATRVTDTELRLQVANMSQGRTLYCTCSADAGLSSYEQYFGPGTRLTVL.

This clone was picked up a small number of times. Gene names denote mouse genes. With the read ending 4 residues before the CDR3 end, the germline J gene is used to fill in that end. This CDR3 is also generated by other DNA sequences in the sample. V gene TRBV19 combines with J gene TRBJ2-1; 10 bases line up with TRBD1. Germline loops: CDR1 FNHDT, CDR2 SITEND (reference sequence). Germline trimming cut 5 bases from V and 6 bases from J; bases unmatched to any gene: 5. This CDR3 contains 14 residues. Partial CDR3 DNA: TGTGCCAGCAGCGACAGGGGGCGCGGTGCT. Amino acid sequence: CASSDRGRGA. The full CDR3 reads CASSDRGRGAEQFF.

This clone was recorded many times. Genes here carry mouse names. Coverage ceases 4 residues before the CDR3 finishes, and the germline J gene fills in the end. The chain joins TRBV17 to TRBJ2-1; 14 nucleotides line up with TRBD2. V was pared by 3 bases and J by 3 bases, with 1 base of the junction left unmatched. Germline assignment: CDR1 MNHDT and CDR2 YYDKIL. The CDR3 spans 16 residues. The sequenced CDR3 bases are TGTGCTAGCAGTAGTGGGACTGGGGGGGCCTATGCT. It specifies CASSSGTGGAYA. The complete CDR3 sequence is CASSSGTGGAYAEQFF.

For this clone: All gene names here are mouse names. Sequencing ends 4 residues short of the CDR3 end; the germline J gene provides the rest. The chain joins TRBV19 to TRBJ2-5; TRBD2 matches 8 bases. V gave up 1 base and J gave up 0 bases; unmatched junction bases: 4. This CDR3 comprises 16 residues. The germline gives CDR1 FNHDT, CDR2 SITEND (reference sequence). The CDR3 reads CASSIKAGGNQDTQYF. The part of the CDR3 DNA that was read is TGTGCCAGCAGTATAAAGGCTGGGGGGAACCAAGAC.

Concerning this clone itself: Gene names and germline refer to mouse. The sequenced fragment ends 4 residues before the CDR3 boundary, so the rest is inferred from the germline J gene. The gene calls are TRBV21 and TRBJ2-1; TRBD1 matches at 7 bases. TRBV21 is an ORF; its function is uncertain. The CDR3 consists of 15 residues. V dropped 2 bases and J dropped 2; count of bases not matched to a gene: 3. The CDR3 bases that were read are TGTGCTAGCAGTCAACCGGGGACAGACTATGCT. The encoded protein is CASSQPGTDYA. The whole CDR3 protein reads CASSQPGTDYAEQFF.

This clone was observed many times. Gene and germline names: mouse. The sequence runs out 4 residues before the end of the CDR3; the remainder is reconstructed from the germline J gene. The V and J genes are TRBV13-1 and TRBJ2-1; the D gene is possibly TRBD1 (5 bases). Per germline, CDR1 NSHNY and CDR2 SYGAGN. The germline V and J ends were trimmed by 7 bases and 0 bases, with 8 bases remaining between them. CDR3 length equals 13 residues. CDR3 sequence reads: CASGQTNYAEQFF. CDR3 bases read: TGTGCCAGCGGACAAACTAACTATGCT.

This clone occurred a few times. Mouse gene names and germline throughout. The CDR3 end is not reached by the read, which stops 4 residues before it; the germline J gene fills it in. The rearrangement links TRBV5 to TRBJ2-3; TRBD1 is a possible D gene (6 bases). CDR1 is LGHNA and CDR2 is YNLKQL in the germline V gene (reference sequence). The CDR3 spans 15 residues. The CDR3: CASSQETGTLETLYF. The covered CDR3 bases are TGTGCCAGCAGCCAAGAGACCGGGACATTAGAA.

This clone was observed a handful of times. Gene labels here are mouse ones. The CDR3 extends 4 residues past the end of the read, so its final part is completed from the germline J gene. The chain links TRBV13-3 to TRBJ2-7; TRBD2 matches at 9 bases. Looked up from germline, CDR1 is NNHDY and CDR2 is SYVADS. The length of the CDR3 is 14 residues. V lost 5 bases, J lost 1 base, and 4 bases stayed unmatched. Partial CDR3 DNA: TGTGCCAGCAGCCTCGACTGGGGGTCCTAT. This translates into CASSLDWGSY. The CDR3 in full is CASSLDWGSYEQYF.

As regards this clone: Genes here carry mouse names. With the read ending 4 residues before the CDR3 end, the germline J gene is used to fill in that end. V is TRBV1 and J is TRBJ2-5; possible D gene TRBD1, 6 bases. There are 13 residues in the CDR3. CDR1 and CDR2 from the germline V gene are NSQYPW and LRSPGD (reference sequence). The covered CDR3 bases are TGCACCTGCAGTGCAGTACAGGGAGAC. This sequence encodes CTCSAVQGD. In full, the CDR3 reads CTCSAVQGDTQYF.